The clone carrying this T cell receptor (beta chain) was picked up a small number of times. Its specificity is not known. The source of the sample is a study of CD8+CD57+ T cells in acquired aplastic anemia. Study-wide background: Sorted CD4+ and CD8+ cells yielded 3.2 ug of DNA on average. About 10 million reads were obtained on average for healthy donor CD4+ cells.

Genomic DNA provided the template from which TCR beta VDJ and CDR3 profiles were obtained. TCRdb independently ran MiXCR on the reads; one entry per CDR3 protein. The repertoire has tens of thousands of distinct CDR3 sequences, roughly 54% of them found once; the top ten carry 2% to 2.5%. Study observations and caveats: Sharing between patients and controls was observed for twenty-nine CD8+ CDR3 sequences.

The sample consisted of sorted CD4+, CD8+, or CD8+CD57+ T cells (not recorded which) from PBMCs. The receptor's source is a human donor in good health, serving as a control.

The CDR3, as DNA: TGTGCCAGCTCACCACCGGGGGGGACTAATGAAAAACTGTTTTTT. Amino acid sequence: CASSPPGGTNEKLFF. This rearrangement joins TRBV18 to TRBJ1-4, with D maybe TRBD1 (5 bases). The CDR3 contains 15 residues. Germline loops: CDR1 KGHSH, CDR2 LQKENI. V gave up 0 bases and J gave up 2 bases, with 7 bases separating them. The whole variable domain, filled in from reference TRBV18 and TRBJ1-4, reads NAGVMQNPRHLVRRRGQEARLRCSPMKGHSHVYWYRQLPEEGLKFMVYLQKENIIDESGMPKERFSAEFPKEGPSILRIQQVVRGDSAAYFCASSPPGGTNEKLFFGSGTQLSVL.